A selection of T cell receptor beta chains follows, all from one sample in a study of human T cells and chemical hapten exposure. TCRdb redid the calling of the RACE reads with MiXCR, one entry per CDR3 protein. The table has around 130,000 distinct CDR3 sequences, 9% to 10% seen once; the top ten hold 1.5% to 2%. The sample was whole blood. The receptors come from a male donor in good health. Some clones in this sample may be carry-over from other donors' samples. Each CDR3 is given with its conserved first and last residue. D genes are given only for firm matches. The size field is filled for only some rows; it gives once, few, many or a size class.

CDR3 DNA: TGTGCCAGCAGTTTATTCGGGGGTTCGGGAAACACCATATATTTT
CDR3 protein: CASSLFGGSGNTIYF
clone size: NA
D gene: NA
V gene: TRBV12-3/TRBV12-4
J gene: TRBJ1-3

CDR3 DNA: TGCAGCGTTGTTGCGGGCGAGATGGCAGATACGCAGTATTTT
CDR3 protein: CSVVAGEMADTQYF
clone size: many
D gene: NA
V gene: TRBV29-1
J gene: TRBJ2-3

CDR3 DNA: TGCGCCAGCAGTGAGTCGGCGCTTCAGGGCAAAAACATTCAGTACTTC
CDR3 protein: CASSESALQGKNIQYF
clone size: NA
D gene: NA
V gene: TRBV10-1
J gene: TRBJ2-4

CDR3 DNA: TGCAGTGCTAGAGACACTCCTGGACAGGGGCGGTTTTGGGCAAATTCACCCCTCCACTTT
CDR3 protein: CSARDTPGQGRFWANSPLHF
clone size: NA
D gene: TRBD1
V gene: TRBV20-1
J gene: TRBJ1-6

CDR3 DNA: TGTGCCAGCAGTGCCCTCATGAACACTGAAGCTTTCTTT
CDR3 protein: CASSALMNTEAFF
clone size: many
D gene: NA
V gene: TRBV12-3/TRBV12-4
J gene: TRBJ1-1

CDR3 DNA: TGTGCCAGCAGCTTAGCACCTGGGCCGAGCACAGATACGCAGTATTTT
CDR3 protein: CASSLAPGPSTDTQYF
clone size: NA
D gene: NA
V gene: TRBV7-9
J gene: TRBJ2-3

CDR3 DNA: TGTGCTAGTGGTTTGAACAGGGCGCCGGAGGAGACCCAGTACTTC
CDR3 protein: CASGLNRAPEETQYF
clone size: NA
D gene: NA
V gene: TRBV12-5
J gene: TRBJ2-5

CDR3 DNA: TGTGCCAGCAGGGGGGTTAACACTGAAGCTTTCTTT
CDR3 protein: CASRGVNTEAFF
clone size: NA
D gene: NA
V gene: TRBV2
J gene: TRBJ1-1

CDR3 DNA: TGTGCCAGCAGTCGCGGACAGGGCTATGGCTACACCTTC
CDR3 protein: CASSRGQGYGYTF
clone size: many
D gene: TRBD1
V gene: TRBV6-5
J gene: TRBJ1-2

CDR3 DNA: TGTGCCAGCAGTTACGGGACGGAGAATTATGGCTACACCTTC
CDR3 protein: CASSYGTENYGYTF
clone size: NA
D gene: NA
V gene: TRBV6-5
J gene: TRBJ1-2

CDR3 DNA: TGTGCCAGCAGCCCCAGGCCTGGCAGGGACAACGAGCAGTACTTC
CDR3 protein: CASSPRPGRDNEQYF
clone size: NA
D gene: NA
V gene: TRBV5-4
J gene: TRBJ2-7

CDR3 DNA: TGTGCCAGCAGTTTAAGGGTATCGACAGTTACTAATGAGCAGTTCTTC
CDR3 protein: CASSLRVSTVTNEQFF
clone size: few
D gene: NA
V gene: TRBV12-3/TRBV12-4
J gene: TRBJ2-1